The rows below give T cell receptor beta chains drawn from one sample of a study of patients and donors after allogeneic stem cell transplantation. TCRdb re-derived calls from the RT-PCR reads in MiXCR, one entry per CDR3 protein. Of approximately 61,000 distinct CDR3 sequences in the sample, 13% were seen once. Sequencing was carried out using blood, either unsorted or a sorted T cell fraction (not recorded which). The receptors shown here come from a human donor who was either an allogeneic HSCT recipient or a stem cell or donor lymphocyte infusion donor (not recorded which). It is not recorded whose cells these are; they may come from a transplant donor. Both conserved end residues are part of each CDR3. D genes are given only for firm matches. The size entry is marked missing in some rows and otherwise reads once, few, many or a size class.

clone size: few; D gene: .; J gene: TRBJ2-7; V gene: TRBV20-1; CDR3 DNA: TGCAGTGCTAGAGCCCTTCGACTGGCCGACTCCTACGAGCAGTACTTC; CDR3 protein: CSARALRLADSYEQYF
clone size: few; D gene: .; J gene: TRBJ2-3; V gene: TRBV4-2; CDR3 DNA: TGTGCCAGCAGCCCGAATCTAGTCCCAGATACGCAGTATTTT; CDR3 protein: CASSPNLVPDTQYF
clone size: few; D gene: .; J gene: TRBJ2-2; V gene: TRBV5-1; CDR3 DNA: TGCGCCAGCAGCGGCCCGACCCGGGACCGCGCGAACACCGGGGAGCTGTTTTTT; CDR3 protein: CASSGPTRDRANTGELFF
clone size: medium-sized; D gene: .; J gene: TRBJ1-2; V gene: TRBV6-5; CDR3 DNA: TGTGCCAGCAGTTACTCGGAGGCTTCCTTCTATGGCTACACCTTC; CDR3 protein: CASSYSEASFYGYTF
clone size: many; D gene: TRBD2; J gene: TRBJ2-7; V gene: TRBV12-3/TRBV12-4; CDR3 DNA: TGTGCCAGCAGAGGAGCGGGAGCCCGCTACGAGCAGTACTTC; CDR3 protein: CASRGAGARYEQYF
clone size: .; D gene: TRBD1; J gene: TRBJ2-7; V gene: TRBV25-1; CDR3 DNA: TGTGCCAGCAGTGAATCCCTGGGACAGGGCACCTACGAGCAGTACTTC; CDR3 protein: CASSESLGQGTYEQYF
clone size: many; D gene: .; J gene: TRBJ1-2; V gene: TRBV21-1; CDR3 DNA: TGTGCCAGCTCGAGGTTGAGGGACAGCCACTATGGCTACACCTTC; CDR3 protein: CASSRLRDSHYGYTF
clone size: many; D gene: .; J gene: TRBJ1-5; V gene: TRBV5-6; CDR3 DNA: TGTGCCAGCAGCCGCCGACAGGCTAATCAGCCCCAGCATTTT; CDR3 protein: CASSRRQANQPQHF
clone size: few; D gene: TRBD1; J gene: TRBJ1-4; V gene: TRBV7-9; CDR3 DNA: TGTGCCAGCAGCTTAATGGGACAGGGGGATGAAAAACTGTTTTTT; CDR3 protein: CASSLMGQGDEKLFF
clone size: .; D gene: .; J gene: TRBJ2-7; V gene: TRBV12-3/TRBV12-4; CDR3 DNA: TGTGCCAGCAGGGGGCGTAGGCCCCTATCATCCTACGAGCAGTACTTC; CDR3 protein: CASRGRRPLSSYEQYF
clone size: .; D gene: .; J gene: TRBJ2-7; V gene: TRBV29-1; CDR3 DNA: TGCAGCGTTGAGGCGGAGAGCTCCTACGAGCAGTACTTC; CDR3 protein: CSVEAESSYEQYF
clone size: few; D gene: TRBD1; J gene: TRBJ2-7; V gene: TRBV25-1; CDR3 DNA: TGTGCCACCACAGGAGGGGGACAGGACGTCTACGAGCAGTACTTC; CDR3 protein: CATTGGGQDVYEQYF
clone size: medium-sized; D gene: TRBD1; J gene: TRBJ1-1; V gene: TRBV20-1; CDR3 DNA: TGCAGTGCTACACAGGGGGCGGACCAAGCTTTCTTT; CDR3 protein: CSATQGADQAFF
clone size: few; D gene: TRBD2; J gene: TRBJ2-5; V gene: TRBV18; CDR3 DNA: TGTGCCAGCACCCCTCTAGCGGGTGGGGAGACCCAGTACTTC; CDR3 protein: CASTPLAGGETQYF
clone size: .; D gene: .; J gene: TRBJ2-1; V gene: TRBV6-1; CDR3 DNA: TGTGCCAGCAGTGAAGACAGCTACAATGAGCAGTTCTTC; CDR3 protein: CASSEDSYNEQFF
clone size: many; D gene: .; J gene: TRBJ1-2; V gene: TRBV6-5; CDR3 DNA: TGTGCCAGCAGTTACTCGGAAAGCCAGAATTATAACTATGGCTACACCTTC; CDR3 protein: CASSYSESQNYNYGYTF
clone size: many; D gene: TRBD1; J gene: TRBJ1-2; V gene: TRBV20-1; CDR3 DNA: TGCAGTGCTAGAGATCTAAGGAAAGGAACAGGGGGGTTAGCTGGCTACACCTTC; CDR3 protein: CSARDLRKGTGGLAGYTF
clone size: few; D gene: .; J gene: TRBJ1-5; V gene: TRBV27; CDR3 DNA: TGTGCCAGCAGTCCCTGGAATCAGCCCCAGCATTTT; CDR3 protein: CASSPWNQPQHF
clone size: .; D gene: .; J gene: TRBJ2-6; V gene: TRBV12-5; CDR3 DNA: TGTACTAGTGGTTTGGCAACAGGACAGAGCTCTGGGGCCAACGTCCTGACTTTC; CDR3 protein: CTSGLATGQSSGANVLTF
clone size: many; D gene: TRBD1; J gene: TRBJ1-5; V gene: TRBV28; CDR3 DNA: TGTGCCAGCAGTTTTAACCCCGGACAGGGAAGAACCCAGCCCCAGCATTTT; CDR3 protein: CASSFNPGQGRTQPQHF
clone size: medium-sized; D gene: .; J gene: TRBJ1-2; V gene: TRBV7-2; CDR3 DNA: TGTGCCAGCAGCTTAGGCGCATTGGACTATGGCTACACCTTC; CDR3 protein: CASSLGALDYGYTF
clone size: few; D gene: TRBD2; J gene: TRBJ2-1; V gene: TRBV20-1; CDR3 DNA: TGCAGTGCTAGGTCCGGGACTAGCGGGAGTAATGAGCAGTTCTTC; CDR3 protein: CSARSGTSGSNEQFF
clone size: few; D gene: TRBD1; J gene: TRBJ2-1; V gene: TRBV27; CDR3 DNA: TGTGCCAGCAGTTTGGTCATGGGACAGGGGTGGAATGAGCAGTTCTTC; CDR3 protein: CASSLVMGQGWNEQFF
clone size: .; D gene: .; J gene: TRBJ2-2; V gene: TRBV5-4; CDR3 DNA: TGTGCCAGCAGCTTTGTAACGGGCACCGGGGAGCTGTTTTTT; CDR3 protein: CASSFVTGTGELFF
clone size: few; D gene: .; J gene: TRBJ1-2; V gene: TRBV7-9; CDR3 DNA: TGTGCCAGCAGCCCAAATAGGTACCCCTCCTACTATGGCTACACCTTC; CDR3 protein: CASSPNRYPSYYGYTF
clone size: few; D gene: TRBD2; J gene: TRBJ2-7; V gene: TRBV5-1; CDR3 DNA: TGCGCCAGCAGCTTGGGGCTAGCGGACTACCCCTACGAGCAGTACTTC; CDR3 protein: CASSLGLADYPYEQYF
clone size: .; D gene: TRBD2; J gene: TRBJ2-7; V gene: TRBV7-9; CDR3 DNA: TGTGCCAGCAGCTTGGGCCTAGCGGGAGGGTACGAGCAGTACTTC; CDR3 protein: CASSLGLAGGYEQYF
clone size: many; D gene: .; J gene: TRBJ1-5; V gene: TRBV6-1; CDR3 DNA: TGTGCCAGCAGGCAGGGTTTGGGGAGCAATCAGCCCCAGCATTTT; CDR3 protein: CASRQGLGSNQPQHF
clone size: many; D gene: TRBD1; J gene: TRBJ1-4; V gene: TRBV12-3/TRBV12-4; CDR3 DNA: TGTGCCAGCAGATCGGGACAGGGAGGTGAAAAACTGTTTTTT; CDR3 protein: CASRSGQGGEKLFF
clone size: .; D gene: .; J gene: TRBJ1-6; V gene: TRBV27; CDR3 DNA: TGTGCCAGCAGTTTACGGAGTTCACCCCTCCACTTT; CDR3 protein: CASSLRSSPLHF
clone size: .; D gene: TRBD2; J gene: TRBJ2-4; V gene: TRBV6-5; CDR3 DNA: TGTGCCAGCAGTTACCAGGGACTAGCGGGAGGGCCAACCAAAAACATTCAGTACTTC; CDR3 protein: CASSYQGLAGGPTKNIQYF
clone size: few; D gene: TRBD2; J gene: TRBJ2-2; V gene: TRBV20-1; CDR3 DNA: TGCAGTGCTGTGGGTAGCGGGAGGACTACCGGGGAGCTGTTTTTT; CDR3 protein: CSAVGSGRTTGELFF
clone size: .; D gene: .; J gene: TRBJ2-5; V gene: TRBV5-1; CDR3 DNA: TGCGCCAGCAGCTTGGGACGTAACCAAGAGACCCAGTACTTC; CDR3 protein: CASSLGRNQETQYF
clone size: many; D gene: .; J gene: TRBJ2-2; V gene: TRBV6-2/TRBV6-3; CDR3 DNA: TGTGCCAGCAGTGCACAGGGTTTCACCGGGGAGCTGTTTTTT; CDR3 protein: CASSAQGFTGELFF
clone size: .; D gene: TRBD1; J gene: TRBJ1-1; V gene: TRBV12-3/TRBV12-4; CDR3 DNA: TGTGCCAGCAGTCCGCAAACAGGGGGCCTCACTGAAGCTTTCTTT; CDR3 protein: CASSPQTGGLTEAFF
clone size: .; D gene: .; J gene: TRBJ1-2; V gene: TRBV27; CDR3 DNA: TGTGCCAGCAGTTTATCTCCCAGGGCGAACGACTATGGCTACACCTTC; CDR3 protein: CASSLSPRANDYGYTF
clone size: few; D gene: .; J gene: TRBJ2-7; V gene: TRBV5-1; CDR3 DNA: TGCGCCAGCAGCTTTGAGACGATGACCTACGAGCAGTACTTC; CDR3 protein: CASSFETMTYEQYF
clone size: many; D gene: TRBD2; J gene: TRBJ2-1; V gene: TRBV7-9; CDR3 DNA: TGTGCCAGCAGTCCTGGGACTAGCGGGCGGTACAATGAGCAGTTCTTC; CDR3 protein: CASSPGTSGRYNEQFF
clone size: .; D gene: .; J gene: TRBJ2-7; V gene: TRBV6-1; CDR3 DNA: TGTGCCAGCAGTGGACCCGAGCAGTACTTC; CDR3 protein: CASSGPEQYF
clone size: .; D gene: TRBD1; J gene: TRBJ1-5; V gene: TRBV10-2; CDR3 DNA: TGCGCCAGCAGTGATCCCGACAGGGATAGCAATCAGCCCCAGCATTTT; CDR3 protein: CASSDPDRDSNQPQHF
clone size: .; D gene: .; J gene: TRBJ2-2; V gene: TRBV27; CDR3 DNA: TGTGCCCTTGAGGACAGAGCCACCGGGGAGCTGTTTTTT; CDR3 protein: CALEDRATGELFF
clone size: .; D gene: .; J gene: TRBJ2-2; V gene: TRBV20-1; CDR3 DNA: TGCAGTGCTAGAGGTAGTCAGGGAGACACCGGGGAGCTGTTTTTT; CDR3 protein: CSARGSQGDTGELFF
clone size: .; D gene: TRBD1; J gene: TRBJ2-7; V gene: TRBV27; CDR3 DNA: TGTGCCAGCAGCCGACAGGGGTTCTACGAGCAGTACTTC; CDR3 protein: CASSRQGFYEQYF
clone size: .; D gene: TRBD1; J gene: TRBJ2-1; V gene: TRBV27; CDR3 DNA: TGTGCCAGCAGTCCAGACAGGGGGATCAACAATGAGCAGTTCTTC; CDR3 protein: CASSPDRGINNEQFF
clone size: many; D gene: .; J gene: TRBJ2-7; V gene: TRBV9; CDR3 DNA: TGTGCCAGCAGCGTGACGGGGGACCACTCCTACGAGCAGTACTTC; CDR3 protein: CASSVTGDHSYEQYF
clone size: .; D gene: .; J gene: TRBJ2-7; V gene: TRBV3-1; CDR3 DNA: TGTGCCAGCAGCCCCCGCTGGAGGTCTCTCTCGTCCTACGAGCAGTACTTC; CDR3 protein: CASSPRWRSLSSYEQYF
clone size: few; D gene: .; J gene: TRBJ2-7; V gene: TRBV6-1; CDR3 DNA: TGTGCCAGCACCCCGGGACTGAGCTCCTACGAGCAGTACTTC; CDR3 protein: CASTPGLSSYEQYF